The 15 T cell receptor beta chains listed next were all sequenced from one sample in a study of cytomegalovirus exposure and HLA in healthy donors. PCR employed 60 Vbeta and 13 Jbeta primers. Clones were read by immunoSEQ multiplex PCR, and TCRdb kept only the in-frame ones, dropping some. The sample contains roughly 120,000 clones, 81% of which appear only once. Sequencing used PBMCs. The receptors shown here come from a woman in her 40s in good health and CMV-seronegative.

The V and J genes are TRBV30 and TRBJ2-5; D not certain. There are 13 residues in the CDR3. Germline loops: CDR1 GTSNPN, CDR2 SVGIG (reference sequence). With 4 bases removed from V and 1 base from J, the gap between germline ends came to 10 bases. The CDR3 loop reads CAWNRFGQETQYF. The CDR3, as DNA: TGTGCCTGGAATCGGTTTGGCCAAGAGACCCAGTACTTC.

The rearrangement uses TRBV11-3 and TRBJ2-1; 10 bases line up with TRBD2. The CDR3 sequence is 15 residues long. The trim removed 1 base at V and 4 bases at J, leaving 1 base unmatched. Per germline, CDR1 SGHNT and CDR2 YENEEA. Here the CDR3 reads CASSLGAGGYNEQFF. In DNA, the CDR3 is TGTGCCAGCAGCTTAGGAGCGGGAGGGTACAATGAGCAGTTCTTC.

This clone was found a few times. The gene calls are TRBV18 and TRBJ1-2; tentative D call: TRBD1 (5 bases). Germline V gives CDR1 KGHSH, CDR2 LQKENI. The ends were cut back, 6 bases at V and 0 bases at J, with 17 bases in the middle. The CDR3 contains 16 residues. The CDR3 nucleotides read TGTGCCAGCTCCCCAGCGGACATGCCGCCTAACTATGGCTACACCTTC. Protein: CASSPADMPPNYGYTF.

The gene calls are TRBV19 and TRBJ1-1; D might be TRBD1 (5 bases). V was pared by 6 bases and J by 0 bases, with 20 bases between. The CDR3 loop spans 17 amino acids. In germline, CDR1 is LNHDA, CDR2 SQIVND (reference sequence). The CDR3 DNA is TGTGCCAGTAGGACTAAGGGACTCCTCGGGATGAACACTGAAGCTTTCTTT. This sequence encodes CASRTKGLLGMNTEAFF.

This clone was recorded a few times. The chain recombines TRBV2 with TRBJ2-1; TRBD1 matches at 12 bases. The J segment lost 8 bases and the V segment lost 5 bases, leaving 4 bases of the junction unmatched. The CDR3 extends over 14 amino acids. CDR1 is SNHLY, CDR2 FYNNEI, per germline. The CDR3: CASSLGQGADEQFF. The CDR3 DNA is TGTGCCAGCAGTCTGGGACAGGGGGCTGATGAGCAGTTCTTC.

This clone showed up just a few times. The chain joins TRBV19 to TRBJ2-4, with 7 bases aligning to TRBD1. The V gene's germline CDR1 is LNHDA and CDR2 SQIVND (reference sequence). The CDR3 has 14 amino acids. V shed 5 bases and J 3 bases; nucleotides not matched to a gene: 4. The CDR3: CASSVTGDKNIQYF. CDR3 DNA sequence: TGTGCCAGTAGTGTAACAGGGGACAAAAACATTCAGTACTTC.

The V and J genes are TRBV19 and TRBJ2-7; D may be TRBD1 (6 bases). From germline, CDR1 is LNHDA and CDR2 SQIVND (reference sequence). This CDR3 comprises 14 residues. V lost 3 bases, J lost 4 bases, and 13 bases lay in between. Written as DNA, the CDR3 is TGTGCCAGTAGTATTAGTGGACAGACTTACGAGCAGTACTTC. It codes for CASSISGQTYEQYF.

This chain uses TRBV5-1 with TRBJ2-7, with a possible D match to TRBD2 (5 bases). Trimming stripped 1 base from V and 2 bases from J, with 16 bases between. This CDR3 is 16 amino acids long. Germline CDR1 SGHRS, CDR2 YFSETQ. CDR3 sequence reads: CASSLRGTFSPYEQYF. In DNA, the CDR3 is TGCGCCAGCAGCTTGCGGGGTACCTTTTCACCCTACGAGCAGTACTTC.

This clone was observed a few times. CDR3 residues: CASSLLAGEGYEQYF. The CDR3 DNA reads as TGTGCCAGCAGTTTACTGGCGGGAGAGGGGTACGAGCAGTACTTC. V and J are TRBV28 and TRBJ2-7; TRBD2 agrees at 7 bases. CDR3 length: 15 residues. Germline trimming cut 2 bases from V and 4 bases from J; bases unmatched to any gene: 8. Per the germline V gene, CDR1 is MDHEN and CDR2 is SYDVKM.

This clone was counted between two and nine times. V is TRBV2 and J is TRBJ1-2; D is perhaps TRBD1 (6 bases). The germline gives CDR1 SNHLY, CDR2 FYNNEI. The CDR3 is 16 amino acids. The ends were cut back, 6 bases at V and 0 bases at J, with 17 bases in the middle. DNA of the CDR3: TGTGCCAGCAGGCTGGACAGAGGGAATTCTAACTATGGCTACACCTTC. Protein: CASRLDRGNSNYGYTF.

The rearrangement joins TRBV6-6 to TRBJ1-6; D remains unclear. V dropped 7 bases and J dropped 10 bases, with 17 bases sitting between them. Germline V CDR1 and CDR2: MNHNY, SVGAGI (reference sequence). This CDR3 is 14 amino acids long. CDR3 in DNA: TGTGCCAGCACTCCGACGGGGTCCGGCTCACCCCTCCACTTT. Translation gives CASTPTGSGSPLHF.

The CDR3 region is CASSLTDRDRGQETQYF. In DNA form, the CDR3 reads TGTGCCAGTAGTCTCACTGACCGGGACAGGGGGCAAGAGACCCAGTACTTC. The chain employs TRBV19 and TRBJ2-5; 11 bases agree with TRBD1. CDR3 size: 17 residues. J lost 2 bases, V lost 5 bases, and 10 bases had no gene match. Germline lookup yields CDR1 LNHDA and CDR2 SQIVND (reference sequence). Full variable domain (outside the CDR3, taken from reference TRBV19 and TRBJ2-5): DGGITQSPKYLFRKEGQNVTLSCEQNLNHDAMYWYRQDPGQGLRLIYYSQIVNDFQKGDIAEGYSVSREKKESFPLTVTSAQKNPTAFYLCASSLTDRDRGQETQYFGPGTRLLVL.

The chain has TRBV7-9 and TRBJ1-2; D may be TRBD1 (6 bases). The V and J ends lost 1 base and 7 bases respectively, with 28 bases between them. CDR1 is SEHNR, CDR2 FQNEAQ, per germline (reference sequence). The CDR3 covers 19 residues. In DNA, the CDR3 is TGTGCCAGCAGCTTAGGTGGCACATCCCGGGACACCCTAGTCGGTGGCTACACCTTC. Its protein product is CASSLGGTSRDTLVGGYTF.

The CDR3 loop is CASRRTSGAGETQYF. As DNA, the CDR3 is TGTGCCAGCAGGCGGACTAGCGGGGCCGGGGAGACCCAGTACTTC. The V gene is TRBV7-7, the J gene TRBJ2-5; 12 bases agree with TRBD2. The length of the CDR3 is 15 residues. Germline lookup yields CDR1 SSHAT and CDR2 FNYEAQ (reference sequence). The V segment lost 6 bases and the J segment 5 bases; nucleotides outside the gene matches: 7.

In this sample, this clone turned up a few times. The CDR3 DNA reads as TGCGCCAGCAGCTTGGTCGGGGGTGTTAATTCACCCCTCCACTTT. This translates into CASSLVGGVNSPLHF. The V and J genes are TRBV5-1 and TRBJ1-6, with a weak D call TRBD1 (5 bases). Trimming left V 0 bases short and J 6 bases short, with 10 bases between. Germline V gives CDR1 SGHRS, CDR2 YFSETQ. This CDR3 has 15 residues.